The TCR beta chain under discussion was sequenced for a study of response to subunit inactivated influenza vaccine. General study points: The study's authors posited that every seasonal influenza vaccination enlists few new T cells.

V dropped 5 bases and J dropped 9; count of bases not matched to a gene: 5. Germline CDR1 SGHAT, CDR2 FQNNGV. The CDR3 consists of 14 residues. Only a few counts were recorded for this clonotype. The antigen is unknown. TCRdb analysed the RT-PCR reads with MiXCR anew, one entry per CDR3 protein. The profile shows roughly 500,000 distinct CDR3 sequences, around 25% of them singletons. This clonotype was sampled from a man aged 50 or older who received an inactivated influenza vaccine. The material sequenced was CD4+ T cells sorted from PBMCs, taken less than 6 days after vaccination. V usage is TRBV11-2 and J usage is TRBJ2-1; 12 nucleotides align to TRBD1. The CDR3 here is CASSPGTGGFEQFF. The CDR3, as DNA: TGTGCCAGCAGCCCCGGGACAGGGGGCTTTGAGCAGTTCTTC.